This TCR beta chain stems from a study of shared clonotypes between healthy human individuals (dated by TCRdb to 2018 to 2020). A note on the overall study: The cohort comprised a couple of women and three men aged 18 to 49 years. Per donor, leukapheresis produced somewhere between about 0.94 and 8.9 billion PBMCs. Blood TCR repertoires of 5 or 6 healthy adults were deeply sequenced to estimate repertoire size and the extent of clonotype sharing between individuals. For each donor, three plates each were used for CD4 naive and CD4 memory, two plates were used for CD8 naive, and one plate was used for CD8 memory. Libraries were prepared and TCR repertoires were sequenced by different laboratories using diverse techniques, in order to increase sequencing depth and limit assay-specific biases. Study-wide findings and limitations: The genetic and exposure-history diversity represented was limited by the small number of donors. Sharing across four donors was observed for about 5% of naive CD4, less than 4% of naive CD8, about 2.3% of memory CD4, and less than 0.45% of memory CD8 clonotypes. Sampling was limited to blood, and TCR repertoires in tissue likely differ from TCR repertoires in blood. Incomplete sequencing was indicated by rarefaction of sorted-subset datasets, despite the large sequencing depth. Based on pairwise subsampling, the degree of clonotype sharing among donors was expected to be affected by sequencing depth. Larger estimated clonotype richness was generally found for naive subsets than for memory subsets. Compared with non-shared clonotypes, the clonotypes found in all four sorted-subset donors had higher generation probabilities.

Details on this clone: Its antigen remains unidentified. Per-base qualities were not stored, and no clone one base away is much larger.

TCR CDR3 regions were amplified from genomic DNA by multiplex PCR using the deep immunoSEQ assay. Extracted genomic DNA from each cell subset was spread evenly across all wells of several immunoSEQ 96-well plates, with each plate serving as a replicate. For sorted subsets, each replicate PCR was loaded with 200 ng genomic DNA, equivalent to approximately 33,000 T cell genomes. The purified libraries were quantified using a Qubit 3.0 fluorometer, sized with a Bioanalyzer 2100, and then quantified again using the KAPA Library Quantification kit. Every immunoSEQ 96-well plate was sequenced on a dedicated single-read 150-cycle Illumina NextSeq 550 flow cell. On the study's bioinformatics: Because the immunoSEQ output held only junctional sequences and lacked quality scores, the filtering could not match the filtering applied to full-length reads. To assign V/J genes and CDR3, sequences were annotated against IMGT germline references using PyIR, a Python wrapper for IgBLAST v1.9. Reads were removed for weak V/J assignments (E-value above 1e-6), missing CDR3, stop codons, out-of-frame junctions, or ambiguous translated residues. V3J clonotypes were defined as sequences sharing the same inferred V gene, J gene, and CDR3 amino acid sequence. To compute the percentage overlap between repertoires, the number of shared unique clonotypes was divided by the size of the smaller repertoire. Three approaches were used to assess repertoire richness: RTK rarefaction, the Chao1 estimator, and Recon v2.1 estimates of unobserved clonotypes. Generation probabilities for all TCRbeta clonotypes obtained by the gDNA method from four donors were computed using OLGA. TCRdb holds this immuneACCESS table with in-frame rearrangements only. Some clones are missing; in checked studies, unresolved V genes explain under half, and the rest has no known cause. V, J and clone size are those of that table, while D and trimming were read from the DNA. This sample is represented by under 1,100,000 clones; about 80% of them were singletons. The ten largest clones add up to about 1.5% of the sample.

Donors were healthy HIV-negative adults with no recently reported acute infections or vaccinations. Every donor was a Caucasian adult living in Nashville, Tennessee, USA. Magnetic negative selection was used to enrich CD4+ T cells, after which naive cells were positively selected on CD45RA and the negative fraction became the memory subset. Blood was obtained by leukapheresis, after which PBMCs were separated by Ficoll-Histopaque density gradient centrifugation and cryopreserved in liquid nitrogen vapor phase. Purity and quantity of every magnetically sorted T cell population were checked by analytical flow cytometry. From each sorted fraction, genomic DNA was isolated and quantified by UV absorbance on a Nanodrop 2000c. The clonotype comes from a young man in good health. The sequenced sample was memory CD4+ T cells sorted from blood. The cell subset or site label of this sample denotes: CD45RA-negative fraction.

The nucleotides are TGTGCCAGCAGTGAAACGAGACTAGCTAGCGATGAGCAGTTCTTC. It translates as CASSETRLASDEQFF. The chain is made from TRBV25-1 and TRBJ2-1; 7 junctional bases match TRBD2. Trimming removed 2 bases from V and 8 bases from J; the gene matches leave 9 bases unexplained. The CDR3 spans 15 residues, from the cysteine through the phenylalanine. Of the read, only the CDR3 DNA is kept; its 45 bases are in frame from base 1. CDR1 is given as MGHDK and CDR2 as SYGVNS, both from the germline V gene.